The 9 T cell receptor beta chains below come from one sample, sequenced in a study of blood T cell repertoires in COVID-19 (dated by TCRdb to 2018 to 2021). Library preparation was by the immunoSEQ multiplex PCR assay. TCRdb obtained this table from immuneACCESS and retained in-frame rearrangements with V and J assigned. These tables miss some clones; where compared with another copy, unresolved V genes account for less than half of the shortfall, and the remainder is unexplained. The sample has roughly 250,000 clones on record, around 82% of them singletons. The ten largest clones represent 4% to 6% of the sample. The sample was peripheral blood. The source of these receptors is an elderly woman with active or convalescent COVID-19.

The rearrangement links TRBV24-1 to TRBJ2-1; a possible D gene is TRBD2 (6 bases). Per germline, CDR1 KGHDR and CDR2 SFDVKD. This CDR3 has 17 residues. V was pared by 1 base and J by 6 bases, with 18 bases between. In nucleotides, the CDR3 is TGTGCCACCAGTGATTTTCTGGCGGGAATGGCTGTCAATGAGCAGTTCTTC. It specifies CATSDFLAGMAVNEQFF.

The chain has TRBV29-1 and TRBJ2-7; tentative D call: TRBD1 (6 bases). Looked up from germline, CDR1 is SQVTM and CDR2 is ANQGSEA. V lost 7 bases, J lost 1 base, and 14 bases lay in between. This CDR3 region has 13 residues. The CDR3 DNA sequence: TGCAGCGCCCAACAGGGACCATCCTACGAGCAGTACTTC. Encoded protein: CSAQQGPSYEQYF.

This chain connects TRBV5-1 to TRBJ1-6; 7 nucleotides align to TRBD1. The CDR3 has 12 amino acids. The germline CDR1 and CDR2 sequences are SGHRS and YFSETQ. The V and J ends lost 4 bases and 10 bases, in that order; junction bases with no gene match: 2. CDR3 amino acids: CASSPGQSPLHF. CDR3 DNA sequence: TGCGCCAGCAGCCCGGGACAGTCACCCCTCCACTTT.

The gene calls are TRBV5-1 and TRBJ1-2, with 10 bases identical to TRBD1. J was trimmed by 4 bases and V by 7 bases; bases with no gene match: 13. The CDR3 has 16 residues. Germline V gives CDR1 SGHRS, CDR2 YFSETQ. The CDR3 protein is CASSLTPGQGGYGYTF. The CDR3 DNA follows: TGCGCCAGCTCACTGACCCCCGGACAGGGGGGCTATGGCTACACCTTC.

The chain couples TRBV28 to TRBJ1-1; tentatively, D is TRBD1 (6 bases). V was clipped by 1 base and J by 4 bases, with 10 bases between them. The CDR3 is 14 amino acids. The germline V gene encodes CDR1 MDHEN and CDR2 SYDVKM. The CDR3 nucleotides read TGTGCCAGCAGTTTATCCGCCAGGGGCACTGAAGCTTTCTTT. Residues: CASSLSARGTEAFF. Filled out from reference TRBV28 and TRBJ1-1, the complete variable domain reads DVKVTQSSRYLVKRTGEKVFLECVQDMDHENMFWYRQDPGLGLRLIYFSYDVKMKEKGDIPEGYSVSREKKERFSLILESASTNQTSMYLCASSLSARGTEAFFGQGTRLTVV.

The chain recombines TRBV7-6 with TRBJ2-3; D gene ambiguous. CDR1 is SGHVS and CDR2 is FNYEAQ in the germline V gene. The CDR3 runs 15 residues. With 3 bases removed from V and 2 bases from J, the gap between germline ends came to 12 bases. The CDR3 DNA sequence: TGTGCCAGCAGCTTCAGTGTACAGCTCACAGATACGCAGTATTTT. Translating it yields CASSFSVQLTDTQYF.

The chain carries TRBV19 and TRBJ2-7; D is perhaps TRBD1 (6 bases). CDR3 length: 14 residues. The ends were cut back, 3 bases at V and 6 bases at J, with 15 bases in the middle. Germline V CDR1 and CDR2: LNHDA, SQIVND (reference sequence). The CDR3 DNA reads TGTGCCAGTAGTATTCTAGCAGGGGTAGGCGAGCAGTACTTC. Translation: CASSILAGVGEQYF.

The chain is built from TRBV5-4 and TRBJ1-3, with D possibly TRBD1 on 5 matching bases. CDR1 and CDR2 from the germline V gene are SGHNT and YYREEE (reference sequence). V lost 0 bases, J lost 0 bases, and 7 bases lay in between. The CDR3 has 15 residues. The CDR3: CASSLAGSSGNTIYF. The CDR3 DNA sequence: TGTGCCAGCAGCTTGGCAGGGTCCTCTGGAAACACCATATATTTT.

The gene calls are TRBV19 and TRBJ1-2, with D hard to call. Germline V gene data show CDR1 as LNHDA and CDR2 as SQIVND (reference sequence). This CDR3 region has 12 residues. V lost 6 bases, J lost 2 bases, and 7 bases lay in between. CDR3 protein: CASSTSNYGYTF. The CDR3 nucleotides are TGTGCCAGTAGCACTTCGAACTATGGCTACACCTTC.